This section outlines one T cell receptor beta chain sequence together with its context. Germline V gene sequence: CDR1 MNHEY, CDR2 SMNVEV (reference sequence). V lost 5 bases and J lost 4, with 23 bases in between. The CDR3 extends over 18 amino acids. Profiled with immunoSEQ multiplex PCR; TCRdb holds only in-frame clones, not every one. Altogether roughly 80,000 clones are present, 90% being singletons, with the ten largest covering approximately 15%. This entry is derived from a study of blood T cell repertoires in COVID-19. Study overall: The origin of the acute and convalescent COVID-19 samples was the United States, Italy and Spain.

The sequencing input was peripheral blood. The clonotype comes from a woman older than 75 with active or convalescent COVID-19. This chain links TRBV27 with TRBJ2-2; the D gene is possibly TRBD1 (7 bases). CDR3 sequence reads: CASSRTSRRGAATGELFF. Here the CDR3 DNA reads TGTGCCAGCAGTCGCACTAGCCGCAGGGGGGCGGCCACCGGGGAGCTGTTTTTT.